The clone carrying this T cell receptor beta chain was seen ten or more times. This sample's time point: patch test 1, 2 weeks after DPC sensitization. Sample treatment: therapeutic diphenylcyclopropenone sensitization with weekly scalp DPC. This record belongs to a study of human T cells and chemical hapten exposure. TCRdb re-called the RACE reads with MiXCR, one entry per CDR3 protein. The sample has approximately 90,000 distinct CDR3 sequences; approximately 10% are singletons. There are 14 residues in the CDR3. Between the trimmed V and J ends, which lost 6 bases and 7 bases, there was a span of 13 bases.

V and J are TRBV12-3 or TRBV12-4 and TRBJ1-6; tentatively, D is TRBD1 (6 bases). The TCR comes from a man aged 40-50 years with alopecia areata. Some clones in this sample may be carry-over from other donors' samples. This specimen consisted of whole blood, obtained in connection with sensitization to the hapten diphenylcyclopropenone (DPC). The CDR3 DNA is TGTGCCAGCAGCCAGGACAGAAGCAATTCACCCCTCCACTTT. Translated, it gives CASSQDRSNSPLHF.